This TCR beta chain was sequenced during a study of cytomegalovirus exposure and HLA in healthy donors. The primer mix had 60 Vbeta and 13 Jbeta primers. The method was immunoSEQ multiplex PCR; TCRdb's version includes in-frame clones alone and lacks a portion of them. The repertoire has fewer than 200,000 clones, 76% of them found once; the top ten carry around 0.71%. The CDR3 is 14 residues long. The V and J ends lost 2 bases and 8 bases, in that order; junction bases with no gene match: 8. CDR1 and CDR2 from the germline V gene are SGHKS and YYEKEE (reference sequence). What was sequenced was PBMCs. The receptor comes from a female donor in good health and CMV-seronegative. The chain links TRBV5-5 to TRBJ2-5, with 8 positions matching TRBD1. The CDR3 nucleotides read TGTGCCAGCAGCTTTCAGGACAGGGCAATCACCCAGTACTTC. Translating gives CASSFQDRAITQYF.